The 8 T cell receptor beta chains below come from one sample, sequenced in a study of T cells after yellow fever vaccination. MiXCR was run by TCRdb on the 5' RACE reads, yielding one entry per CDR3 protein. Of 40,000 to 50,000 distinct CDR3 sequences listed, almost 7% are singletons. The specimen comprised CD8+ T cells not binding an NS4B(214-222) dextramer, sorted from PBMCs, sampled 45 days after the yellow fever booster vaccination. These receptors were obtained from a man younger than 40 who received the YFV17D yellow fever vaccine.

This clonotype was seen at least ten times. The V gene is TRBV12-3 or TRBV12-4, the J gene TRBJ2-7; TRBD2 is a possible D gene (6 bases). V shed 7 bases and J shed 5 bases, with 18 bases lying between them. The CDR3 is made up of 14 amino acids. CDR3 DNA sequence: TGTGCCAGCACCTTCGGGAGATCTAGCCACGAGCAGTACTTC. Translation gives CASTFGRSSHEQYF.

The sample holds many counts of this clonotype. The J gene is TRBJ1-2, the V gene TRBV6-2 or TRBV6-3, with a possible D match to TRBD1 (6 bases). The V and J ends lost 9 bases and 2 bases respectively, with 16 bases between them. Per germline, CDR1 MNHEY and CDR2 SVGEGT. The CDR3 contains 14 residues. For the CDR3, the DNA is TGTGCCAGTACAGATTACAGGGCGAACTATGGCTACACCTTC. Translation gives CASTDYRANYGYTF.

This clonotype came up many times. The chain uses TRBV20-1 and TRBJ1-6, with D perhaps TRBD1 (5 bases). The CDR3 is made up of 17 amino acids. Per germline, CDR1 DFQATT and CDR2 SNEGSKA (reference sequence). The V end was cut by 3 bases, the J end by 0 bases, with 15 bases between. CDR3 loop: CSASTLRQSSYNSPLHF. The CDR3 bases are TGCAGTGCTAGTACCTTGAGACAGAGCTCCTATAATTCACCCCTCCACTTT.

The V and J genes are TRBV5-6 and TRBJ2-1, with a weak D call TRBD2 (6 bases). The ends were cut back, 0 bases at V and 4 bases at J, with 17 bases in the middle. CDR1 SGHDT and CDR2 YYEEEE come from the germline V gene. CDR3 size: 17 residues. The CDR3 protein is CASSLVGGADTYNEQFF. CDR3 nucleotide sequence: TGTGCCAGCAGCTTGGTCGGCGGGGCGGACACGTACAATGAGCAGTTCTTC.

The table lists this clonotype with many counts. The chain links TRBV25-1 to TRBJ2-1; D is possibly TRBD2 (6 bases). Trimming removed 4 bases from V and 10 bases from J, with 11 bases in between. Germline assignment: CDR1 MGHDK and CDR2 SYGVNS. This CDR3 has 12 amino acids. In DNA, the CDR3 is TGTGCCAGCAGTGGCGCCGCGGGAGAGCAGTTCTTC. This sequence encodes CASSGAAGEQFF.

Ten or more counts support this clonotype. The chain uses TRBV11-1 and TRBJ2-1, with 14 nucleotides matching TRBD2. The CDR3 sequence is 18 residues long. Germline values: CDR1 SGHAT, CDR2 FQDESV (reference sequence). After removal of 5 bases from V and 0 bases from J, the junction contained 6 bases not matched to a gene. The CDR3 sequence is CASSGPGTSGSSYNEQFF. The CDR3 coding sequence is TGTGCCAGCAGCGGTCCTGGGACTAGCGGGAGCTCCTACAATGAGCAGTTCTTC.

The sample holds many counts of this clonotype. The chain combines TRBV4-3 with TRBJ2-1; tentative D call: TRBD2 (6 bases). CDR3 size: 13 residues. Germline lookup yields CDR1 LGHNA and CDR2 YSLEER. The V end was cut by 4 bases, the J end by 5 bases, with 9 bases between. CDR3 DNA sequence: TGCGCCAGCAGCCGGGACTTTAACAATGAGCAGTTCTTC. It codes for CASSRDFNNEQFF.

This clonotype was seen ten or more times. The chain employs TRBV7-2 and TRBJ2-7; unclear D gene. CDR1 is SGHTA and CDR2 is FQGNSA in the germline V gene. Trimming removed 5 bases at V and 0 bases at J, with 14 bases between. CDR3 length: 15 amino acids. CDR3 sequence reads: CASSDMWANSYEQYF. CDR3 in DNA: TGTGCCAGCAGCGATATGTGGGCTAACTCCTACGAGCAGTACTTC.